This T cell receptor beta chain was sequenced for a study of blood T cell repertoires in COVID-19. Libraries were prepared by immunoSEQ multiplex PCR; TCRdb keeps only in-frame clonotypes and omits some of them. The top ten clones hold 2% to 2.5% of a sample with around 120,000 clones, around 88% of them seen once. Across about two dozen US areas, participants ranged in age from about 18 to 90 years. Germline CDR1 reads MDHEN; CDR2 reads SYDVKM. After removal of 6 bases from V and 1 base from J, the junction contained 4 bases not matched to a gene. The CDR3 has 14 residues. The sequence was collected from a woman aged 45-60 years who had recovered from COVID-19. The V and J genes are TRBV28 and TRBJ1-1; TRBD1 aligns across 8 bases. Material: PBMCs or T cells enriched from blood (not recorded which). The DNA for the CDR3 is TGTGCCAGCAGCGCGCAGGGGGCGAACACTGAAGCTTTCTTT. Translating it yields CASSAQGANTEAFF.